The present TCR beta chain was sequenced within a study of regulatory T cells in long-lasting Graves disease. Sequencing libraries for TCR beta were prepared with iRepertoire HTBI primers and Arm-PCR of CDR3 regions. Using its own MiXCR run on the multiplex PCR reads, TCRdb lists one record per CDR3 protein. Found here are 350,000 to 550,000 distinct CDR3 sequences, 14% to 15% of them singletons; the top ten hold over 15%. This CDR3 contains 14 residues. Trimming cost V 6 bases and J 5 bases; bases outside gene matches: 5. Germline-derived CDR1 and CDR2 are MDHEN and SYDVKM. This clonotype has at least ten counts. Time point reported: newly diagnosed GD, antithyroid drugs for less than 3 months. The TCR library used RNA extracted from PBMCs. The same specimen was also included in a second study, on T cells in Graves' hyperthyroidism and ophthalmopathy.

The sample consisted of peripheral blood mononuclear cells (PBMCs), taken at new diagnosis, from a patient treated with antithyroid drugs. The genes are TRBV28 and TRBJ2-1; TRBD2 matches at 9 bases. The TCR sequence derives from a woman aged 30 to 39 with Graves disease. The CDR3 sequence is CASRRTSDHNEQFF. The CDR3 nucleotides read TGTGCCAGCAGGCGGACTAGCGACCACAATGAGCAGTTCTTC.